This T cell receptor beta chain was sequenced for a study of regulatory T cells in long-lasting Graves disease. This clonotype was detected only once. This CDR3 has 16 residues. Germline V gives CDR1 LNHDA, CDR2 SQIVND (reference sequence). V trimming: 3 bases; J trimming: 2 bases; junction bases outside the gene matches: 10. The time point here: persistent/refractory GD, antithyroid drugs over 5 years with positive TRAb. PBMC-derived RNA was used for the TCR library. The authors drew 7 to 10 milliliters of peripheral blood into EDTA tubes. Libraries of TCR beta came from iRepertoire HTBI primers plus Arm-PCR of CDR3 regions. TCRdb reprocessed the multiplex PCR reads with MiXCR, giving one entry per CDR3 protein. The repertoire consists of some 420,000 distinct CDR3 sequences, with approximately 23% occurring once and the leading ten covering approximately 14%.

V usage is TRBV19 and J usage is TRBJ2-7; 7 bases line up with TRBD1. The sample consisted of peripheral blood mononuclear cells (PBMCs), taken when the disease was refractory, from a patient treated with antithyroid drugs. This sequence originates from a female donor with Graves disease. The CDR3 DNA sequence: TGTGCCAGTAGTATGGGTCGACAGGGAAGAACCTACGAGCAGTACTTC. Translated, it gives CASSMGRQGRTYEQYF.